The clone carrying this T cell receptor beta chain was counted once. No antigen is known for it. The data derive from a study of chemoradiotherapy in HPV16-positive cancers. Looking at the study overall: Two HPV16-positive patients' cells yielded candidate HPV-specific clones and common motifs. The study's findings and limits: Candidate HPV-specific clones and E7-related TCR motifs grew in tumor during treatment. Better recurrence-free survival went with HPV-responsive T-cell expansion in HPV16-positive patients.

Repeated repertoire sampling spanned the course of chemoradiotherapy. Here immunoSEQ multiplex PCR was the method, and the copy in TCRdb shows in-frame clones only, minus some. The sample has over 3,000 clones; approximately 93% are singletons. The germline gives CDR1 SGHAT, CDR2 FQNNGV. With V trimmed by 4 bases and J by 0 bases, 6 bases remained unmatched. The CDR3 sequence is 15 residues long. The chain is built from TRBV11-2 and TRBJ2-7, with 7 bases lining up with TRBD1. This TCR came from a human donor with HPV-associated anogenital cancer. The source material was tumor tissue, sampled from a patient who underwent chemoradiotherapy. CDR3 residues: CASSSNRDSSYEQYF. The CDR3 DNA reads TGTGCCAGCAGCTCGAACCGGGACAGCTCCTACGAGCAGTACTTC.